This T cell receptor beta chain originates from a study of T cell responses to AZD1222 COVID-19 vaccine. On the study more broadly: Second-dose intervals of approximately 4 or approximately 12 weeks were pooled. Regarding the study as a whole: Nearly half of spike-specific TCRs reportedly target variant regions that are unmutated in the B.1.351 and B.1.1.7 variants. Donors skewed white British and female; clonal diversity was possibly underestimated.

The table came from immunoSEQ multiplex PCR; TCRdb's copy has only in-frame clones and leaves some out. This sample has 150,000 to 200,000 clones, with about 85% found just once. Notes on this clone: Its antigen is undetermined.

Germline CDR1 and CDR2: SGHTA and FQGNSA. With 0 bases removed from V and 5 bases from J, the gap between germline ends came to 16 bases. The CDR3 length is 17 residues. The material sequenced was peripheral blood, taken on day 0 of AZD1222 vaccination. The receptor comes from an adult in good health. The chain uses TRBV7-2 and TRBJ2-2; a weak D match, TRBD2 (6 bases). CDR3 coding DNA: TGTGCCAGCAGCTTAGCACTGGGTAGCGGCCAAACCGGGGAGCTGTTTTTT. Protein sequence: CASSLALGSGQTGELFF.